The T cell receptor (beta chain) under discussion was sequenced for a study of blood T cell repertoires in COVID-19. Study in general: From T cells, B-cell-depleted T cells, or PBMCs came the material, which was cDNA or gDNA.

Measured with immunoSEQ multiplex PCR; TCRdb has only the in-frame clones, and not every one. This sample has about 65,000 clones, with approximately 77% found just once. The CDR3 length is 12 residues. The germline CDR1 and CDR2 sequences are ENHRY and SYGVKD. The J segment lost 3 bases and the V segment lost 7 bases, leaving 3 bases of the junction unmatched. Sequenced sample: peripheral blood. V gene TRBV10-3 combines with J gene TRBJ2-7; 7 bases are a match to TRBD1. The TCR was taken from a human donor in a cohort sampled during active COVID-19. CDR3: CAIKGQIYEQYF. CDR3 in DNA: TGTGCCATCAAGGGACAGATCTACGAGCAGTACTTC.